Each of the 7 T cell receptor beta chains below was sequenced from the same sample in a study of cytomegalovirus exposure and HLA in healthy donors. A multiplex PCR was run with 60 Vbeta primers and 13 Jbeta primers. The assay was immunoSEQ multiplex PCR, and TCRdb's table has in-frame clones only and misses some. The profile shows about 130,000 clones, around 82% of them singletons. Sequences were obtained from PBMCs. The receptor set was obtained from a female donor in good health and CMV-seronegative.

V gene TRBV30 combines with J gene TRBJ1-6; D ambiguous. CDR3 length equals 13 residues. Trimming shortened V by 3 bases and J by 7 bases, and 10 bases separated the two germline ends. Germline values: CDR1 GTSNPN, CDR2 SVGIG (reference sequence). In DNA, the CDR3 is TGTGCCTGGAGACGACGGGGAAATTCACCCCTCCACTTT. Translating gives CAWRRRGNSPLHF. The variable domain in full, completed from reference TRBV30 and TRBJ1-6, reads SQTIHQWPATLVQPVGSPLSLECTVEGTSNPNLYWYRQAAGRGLQLLFYSVGIGQISSEVPQNLSASRPQDRQFILSSKKLLLSDSGFYLCAWRRRGNSPLHFGNGTRLTVT.

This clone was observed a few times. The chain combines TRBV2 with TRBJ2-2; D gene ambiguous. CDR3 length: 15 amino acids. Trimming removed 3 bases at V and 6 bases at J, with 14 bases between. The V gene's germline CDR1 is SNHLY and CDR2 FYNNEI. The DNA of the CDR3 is TGTGCCAGCAGTGAGTTGGGCCGGAAGGCCGGGGAGCTGTTTTTT. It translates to CASSELGRKAGELFF.

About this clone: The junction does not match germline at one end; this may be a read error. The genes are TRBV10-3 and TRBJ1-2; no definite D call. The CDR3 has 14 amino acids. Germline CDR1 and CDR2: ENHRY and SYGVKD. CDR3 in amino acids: CASSEGWEGHGYTF. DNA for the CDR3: TGTGCCAGCAGTGAAGGGTGGGAGGGCCATGGCTACACCTTC.

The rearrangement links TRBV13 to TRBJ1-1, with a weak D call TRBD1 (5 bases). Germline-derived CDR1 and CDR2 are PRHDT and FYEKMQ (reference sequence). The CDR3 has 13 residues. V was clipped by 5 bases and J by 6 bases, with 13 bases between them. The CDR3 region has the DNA TGTGCCAGCAGCGCATCCGGGGGTCCTGAAGCTTTCTTT. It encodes CASSASGGPEAFF.

The CDR3, as DNA: TGTGCCAGCAGTTTAGGTCCAGGGATTGCCTATGGCTACACCTTC. It specifies CASSLGPGIAYGYTF. This sequence joins TRBV27 and TRBJ1-2, with D perhaps TRBD1 (5 bases). Trimming shortened V by 2 bases and J by 4 bases, and 14 bases separated the two germline ends. Germline V gene lookup returns CDR1 MNHEY and CDR2 SMNVEV (reference sequence). CDR3 length equals 15 residues.

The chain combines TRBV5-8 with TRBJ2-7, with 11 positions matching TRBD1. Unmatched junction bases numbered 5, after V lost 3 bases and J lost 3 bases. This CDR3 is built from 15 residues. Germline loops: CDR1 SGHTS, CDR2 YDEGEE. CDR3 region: CASSWTGGGIYEQYF. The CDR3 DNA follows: TGTGCCAGCAGCTGGACAGGGGGCGGAATCTACGAGCAGTACTTC.

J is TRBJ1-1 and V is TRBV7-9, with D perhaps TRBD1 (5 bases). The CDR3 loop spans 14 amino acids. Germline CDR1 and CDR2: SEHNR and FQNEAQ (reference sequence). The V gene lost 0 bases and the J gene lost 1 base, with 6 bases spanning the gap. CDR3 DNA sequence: TGTGCCAGCAGCTTAGCCGGGGGGAACACTGAAGCTTTCTTT. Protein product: CASSLAGGNTEAFF.